This T cell receptor (beta chain) was documented in a study of T cell clonotyping in hematopoietic cell transplantation. Findings and caveats of the study: After transplant, recipient diversity fell while pathologically expanded clonotypes grew through day 180.

Time point described: recipient sample about 28 days before transplant, after cytoreduction. On this clone itself: Its antigen remains unidentified.

The V gene's germline CDR1 is SGHDT and CDR2 YYEEEE. The CDR3 is made up of 14 amino acids. V was pared by 7 bases and J by 1 base, with 12 bases between. Libraries were prepared by immunoSEQ multiplex PCR; TCRdb keeps only in-frame clonotypes and omits some of them. The sample holds about 26,000 clones, 75% to 85% seen once. The source material was peripheral blood mononuclear cells, sampled before stem cell transplant. The receptor was isolated from a woman in her fifties or sixties with acute myeloid leukemia. Some clones in this sample may be carry-over from other donors' samples. The rearrangement joins TRBV5-6 to TRBJ2-1; D not certain. CDR3 residues: CASGMGASYNEQFF. The CDR3, as DNA: TGTGCCAGCGGTATGGGTGCGTCCTACAATGAGCAGTTCTTC.